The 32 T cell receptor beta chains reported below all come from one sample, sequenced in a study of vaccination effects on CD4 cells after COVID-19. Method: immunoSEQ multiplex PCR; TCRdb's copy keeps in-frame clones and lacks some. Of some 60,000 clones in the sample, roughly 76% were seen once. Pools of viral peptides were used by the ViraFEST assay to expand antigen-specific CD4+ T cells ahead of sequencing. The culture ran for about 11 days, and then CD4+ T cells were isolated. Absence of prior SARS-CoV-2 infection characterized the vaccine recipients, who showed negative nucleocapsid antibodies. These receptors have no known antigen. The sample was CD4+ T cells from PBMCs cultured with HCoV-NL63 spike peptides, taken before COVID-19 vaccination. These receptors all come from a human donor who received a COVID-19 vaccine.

The CDR3: CASRKIGLALTQYF. The CDR3 DNA reads as TGTGCCAGCAGGAAAATCGGTCTAGCTTTAACCCAGTACTTC. This rearrangement joins TRBV6-5 to TRBJ2-5; TRBD2 might be the D (5 bases). The CDR3 has 14 amino acids. Deletions cut 6 bases from V and 8 bases from J, with 19 bases between. The V gene's germline CDR1 is MNHEY and CDR2 SVGAGI.

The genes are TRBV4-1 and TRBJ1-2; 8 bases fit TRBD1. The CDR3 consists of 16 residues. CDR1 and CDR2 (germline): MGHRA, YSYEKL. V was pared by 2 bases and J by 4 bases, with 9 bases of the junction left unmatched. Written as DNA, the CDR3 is TGCGCCAGCAGCCAATTGACCGGGACAGGTACCTATGGCTACACCTTC. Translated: CASSQLTGTGTYGYTF.

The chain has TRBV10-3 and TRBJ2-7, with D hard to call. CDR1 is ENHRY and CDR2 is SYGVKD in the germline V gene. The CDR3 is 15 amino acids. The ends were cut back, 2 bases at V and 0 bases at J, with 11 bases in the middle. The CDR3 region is CAISEGIGNSYEQYV. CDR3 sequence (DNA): TGTGCCATCAGTGAGGGCATAGGGAACTCCTACGAGCAGTACGTC.

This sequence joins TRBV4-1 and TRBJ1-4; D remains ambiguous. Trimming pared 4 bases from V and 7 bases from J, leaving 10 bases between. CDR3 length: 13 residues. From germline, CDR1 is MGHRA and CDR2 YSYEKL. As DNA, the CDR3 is TGCGCCAGCAGCCGCCTAAATGGTGAAAAACTGTTTTTT. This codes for CASSRLNGEKLFF.

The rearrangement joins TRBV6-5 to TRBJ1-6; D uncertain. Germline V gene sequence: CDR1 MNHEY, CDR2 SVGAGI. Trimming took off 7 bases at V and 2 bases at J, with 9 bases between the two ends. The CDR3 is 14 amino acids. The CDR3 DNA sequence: TGTGCCAGCACCGCCGGGCCCTATAATTCACCCCTCCACTTT. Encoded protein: CASTAGPYNSPLHF.

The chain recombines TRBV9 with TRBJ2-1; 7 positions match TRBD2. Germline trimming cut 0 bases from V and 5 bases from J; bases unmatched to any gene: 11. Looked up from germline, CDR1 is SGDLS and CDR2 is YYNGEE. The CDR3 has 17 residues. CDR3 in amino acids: CASSVGGGFSKDNEQFF. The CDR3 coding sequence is TGTGCCAGCAGCGTAGGGGGGGGGTTTAGTAAAGACAATGAGCAGTTCTTC.

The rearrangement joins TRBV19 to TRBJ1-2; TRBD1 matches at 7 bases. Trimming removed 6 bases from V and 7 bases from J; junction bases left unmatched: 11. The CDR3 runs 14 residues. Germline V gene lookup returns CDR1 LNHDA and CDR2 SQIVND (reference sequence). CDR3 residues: CASRAQGMLGGYTF. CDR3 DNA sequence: TGTGCCAGTAGAGCACAGGGGATGTTAGGTGGCTACACCTTC.

CDR3 in DNA: TGTGCCTGGAATAGCGGAATAGAGACCCAGTACTTC. It is translated as CAWNSGIETQYF. The chain has TRBV30 and TRBJ2-5; TRBD2 is a possible D gene (6 bases). Germline CDR1 reads GTSNPN; CDR2 reads SVGIG (reference sequence). The germline V and J ends were trimmed by 4 bases and 4 bases, with 10 bases remaining between them. The CDR3 covers 12 residues.

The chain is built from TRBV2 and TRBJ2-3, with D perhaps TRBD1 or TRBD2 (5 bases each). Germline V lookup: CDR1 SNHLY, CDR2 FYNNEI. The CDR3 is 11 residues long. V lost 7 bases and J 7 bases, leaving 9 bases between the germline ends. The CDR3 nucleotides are TGTGCCAGCATGGGGGAGAATACGCAGTATTTT. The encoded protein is CASMGENTQYF.

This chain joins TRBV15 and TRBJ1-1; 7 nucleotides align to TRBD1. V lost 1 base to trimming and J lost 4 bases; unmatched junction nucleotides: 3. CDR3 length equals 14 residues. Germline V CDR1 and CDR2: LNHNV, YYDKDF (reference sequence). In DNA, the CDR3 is TGTGCCACCAGCAGAGGGGACAGAACCACTGAAGCTTTCTTT. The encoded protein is CATSRGDRTTEAFF.

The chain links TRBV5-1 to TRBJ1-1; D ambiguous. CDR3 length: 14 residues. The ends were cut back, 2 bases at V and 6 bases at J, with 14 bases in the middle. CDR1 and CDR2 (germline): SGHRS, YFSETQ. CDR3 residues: CASSLGMANAEAFF. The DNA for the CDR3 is TGCGCCAGCAGCTTAGGCATGGCCAACGCTGAAGCTTTCTTT.

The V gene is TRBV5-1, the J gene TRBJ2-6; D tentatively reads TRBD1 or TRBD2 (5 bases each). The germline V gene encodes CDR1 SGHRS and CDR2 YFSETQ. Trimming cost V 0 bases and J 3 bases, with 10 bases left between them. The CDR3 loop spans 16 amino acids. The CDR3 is CASSLGGSGGANVLTF. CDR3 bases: TGCGCCAGCAGCTTGGGGGGGAGTGGTGGGGCCAACGTCCTGACTTTC.

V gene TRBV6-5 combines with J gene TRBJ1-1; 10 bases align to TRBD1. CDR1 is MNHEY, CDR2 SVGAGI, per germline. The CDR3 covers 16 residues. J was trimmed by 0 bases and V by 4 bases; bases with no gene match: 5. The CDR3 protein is CASSSGTGVLNTEAFF. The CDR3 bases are TGTGCCAGCAGTTCCGGGACAGGGGTCTTGAACACTGAAGCTTTCTTT.

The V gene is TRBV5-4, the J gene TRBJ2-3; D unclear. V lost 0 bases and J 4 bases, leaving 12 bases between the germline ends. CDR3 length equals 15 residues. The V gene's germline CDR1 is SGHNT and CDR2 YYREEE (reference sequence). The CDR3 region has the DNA TGTGCCAGCAGCTTGGGGCAAGGAGATGCAGATACGCAGTATTTT. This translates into CASSLGQGDADTQYF.

CDR3 protein: CASSLRVGVSIGYTF. CDR3 nucleotides: TGTGCCAGCAGCTTAAGGGTAGGGGTCTCAATAGGCTACACCTTC. V gene TRBV5-5 combines with J gene TRBJ1-2, with D perhaps TRBD1 (5 bases). Germline lookup yields CDR1 SGHKS and CDR2 YYEKEE (reference sequence). Between the trimmed V and J ends, which lost 2 bases and 8 bases, there was a span of 19 bases. This CDR3 has 15 residues.

CDR3 in DNA: TGTGCCAGCAGCGCGGACAGGAACAATCAGCCCCAGCATTTT. Its protein is CASSADRNNQPQHF. V is TRBV9 and J is TRBJ1-5, with 7 positions matching TRBD1. Germline V gene sequence: CDR1 SGDLS, CDR2 YYNGEE. The J segment lost 3 bases and the V segment lost 3 bases, leaving 3 bases of the junction unmatched. CDR3 length: 14 amino acids.

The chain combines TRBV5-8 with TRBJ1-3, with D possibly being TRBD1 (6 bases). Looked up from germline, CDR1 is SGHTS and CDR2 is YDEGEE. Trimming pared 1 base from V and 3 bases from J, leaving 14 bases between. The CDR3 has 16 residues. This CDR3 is CASSLMGGLGGNTIYF. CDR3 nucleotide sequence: TGTGCCAGCAGCTTGATGGGGGGCCTAGGTGGAAACACCATATATTTT.

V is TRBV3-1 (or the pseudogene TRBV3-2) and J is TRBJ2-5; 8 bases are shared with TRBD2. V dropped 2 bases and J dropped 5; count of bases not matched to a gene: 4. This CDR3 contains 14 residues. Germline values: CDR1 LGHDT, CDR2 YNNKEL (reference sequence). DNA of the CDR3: TGTGCCAGCAGCCAATGGCGACTAGCGGAGACCCAGTACTTC. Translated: CASSQWRLAETQYF.

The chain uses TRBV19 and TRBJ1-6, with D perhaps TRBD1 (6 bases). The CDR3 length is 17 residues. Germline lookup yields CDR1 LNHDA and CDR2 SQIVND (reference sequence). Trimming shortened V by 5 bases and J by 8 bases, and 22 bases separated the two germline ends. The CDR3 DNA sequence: TGTGCCAGTAGTGTAACGCACAGGGCCGGACTGTATTCACCCCTCCACTTT. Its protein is CASSVTHRAGLYSPLHF.

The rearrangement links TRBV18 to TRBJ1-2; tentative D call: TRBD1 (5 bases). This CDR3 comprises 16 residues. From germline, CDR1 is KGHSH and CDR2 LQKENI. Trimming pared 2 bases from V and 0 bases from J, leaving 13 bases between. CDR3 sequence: CASSPYTGDSNYGYTF. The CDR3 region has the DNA TGTGCCAGCTCACCATACACAGGTGATTCTAACTATGGCTACACCTTC.

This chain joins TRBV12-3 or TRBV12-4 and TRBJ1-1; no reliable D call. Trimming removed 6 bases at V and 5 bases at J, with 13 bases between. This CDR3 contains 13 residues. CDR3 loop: CASRMKRLTEAFF. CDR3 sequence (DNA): TGTGCCAGCAGGATGAAAAGGTTGACTGAAGCTTTCTTT.

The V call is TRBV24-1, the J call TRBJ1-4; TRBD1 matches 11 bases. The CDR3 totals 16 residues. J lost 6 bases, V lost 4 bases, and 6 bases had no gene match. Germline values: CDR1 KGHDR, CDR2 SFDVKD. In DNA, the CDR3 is TGTGCCACCAGTGAGGGACAGGGGGGGACGTATGAAAAACTGTTTTTT. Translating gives CATSEGQGGTYEKLFF.

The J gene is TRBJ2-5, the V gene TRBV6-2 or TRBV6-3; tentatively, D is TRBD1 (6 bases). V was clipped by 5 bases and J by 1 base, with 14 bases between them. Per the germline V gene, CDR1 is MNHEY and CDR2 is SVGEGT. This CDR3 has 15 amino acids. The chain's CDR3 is CASSPRTVAQETQYF. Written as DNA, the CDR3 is TGTGCCAGCAGTCCCCGGACAGTAGCCCAAGAGACCCAGTACTTC.

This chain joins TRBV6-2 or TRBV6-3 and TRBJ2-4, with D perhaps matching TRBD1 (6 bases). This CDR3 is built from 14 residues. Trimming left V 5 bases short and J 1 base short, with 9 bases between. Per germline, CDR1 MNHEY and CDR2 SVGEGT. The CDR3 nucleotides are TGTGCCAGCAGTGTGGGGGCTGCCAAAAACATTCAGTACTTC. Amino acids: CASSVGAAKNIQYF.

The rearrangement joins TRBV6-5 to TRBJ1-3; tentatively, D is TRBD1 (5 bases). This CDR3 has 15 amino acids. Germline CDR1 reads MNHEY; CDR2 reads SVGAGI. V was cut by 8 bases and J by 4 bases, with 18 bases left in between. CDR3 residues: CASSSTAQFGNTIYF. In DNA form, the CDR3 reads TGTGCCAGCTCCTCGACAGCCCAGTTCGGAAACACCATATATTTT.

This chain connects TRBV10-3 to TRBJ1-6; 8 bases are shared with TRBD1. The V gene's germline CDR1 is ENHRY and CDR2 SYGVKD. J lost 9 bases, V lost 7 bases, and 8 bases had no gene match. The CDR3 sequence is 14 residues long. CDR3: CAITSGQGTSPLHF. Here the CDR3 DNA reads TGTGCCATCACCTCAGGACAGGGAACTTCACCCCTCCACTTT.

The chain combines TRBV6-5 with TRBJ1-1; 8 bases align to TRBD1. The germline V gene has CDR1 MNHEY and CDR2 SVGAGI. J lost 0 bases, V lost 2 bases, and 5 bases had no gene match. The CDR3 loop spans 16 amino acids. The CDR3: CASSYGRGPMNTEAFF. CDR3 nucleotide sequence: TGTGCCAGCAGTTACGGCAGGGGGCCGATGAACACTGAAGCTTTCTTT.

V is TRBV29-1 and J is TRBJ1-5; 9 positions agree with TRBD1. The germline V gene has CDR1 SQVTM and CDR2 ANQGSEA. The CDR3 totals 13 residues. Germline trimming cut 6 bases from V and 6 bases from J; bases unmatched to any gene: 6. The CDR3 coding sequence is TGCAGCGTCCAGACAGGGGGAGGTCAGCCCCAGCATTTT. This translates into CSVQTGGGQPQHF.

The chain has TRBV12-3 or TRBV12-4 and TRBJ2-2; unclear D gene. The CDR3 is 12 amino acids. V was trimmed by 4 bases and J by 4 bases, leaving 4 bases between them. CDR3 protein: CASSSRTGELFF. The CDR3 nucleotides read TGTGCCAGCAGTTCTCGCACCGGGGAGCTGTTTTTT.

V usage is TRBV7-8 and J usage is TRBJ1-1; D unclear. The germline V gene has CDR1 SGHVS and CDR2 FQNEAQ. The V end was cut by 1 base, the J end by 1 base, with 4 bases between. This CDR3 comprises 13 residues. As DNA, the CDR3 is TGTGCCAGCAGCTTAGTAGAGAACACTGAAGCTTTCTTT. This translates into CASSLVENTEAFF.

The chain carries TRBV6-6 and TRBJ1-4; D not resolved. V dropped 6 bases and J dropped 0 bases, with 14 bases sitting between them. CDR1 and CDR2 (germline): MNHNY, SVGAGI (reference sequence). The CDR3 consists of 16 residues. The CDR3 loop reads CASSPPGSATNEKLFF. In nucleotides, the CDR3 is TGTGCCAGCAGCCCTCCTGGGAGTGCAACTAATGAAAAACTGTTTTTT.

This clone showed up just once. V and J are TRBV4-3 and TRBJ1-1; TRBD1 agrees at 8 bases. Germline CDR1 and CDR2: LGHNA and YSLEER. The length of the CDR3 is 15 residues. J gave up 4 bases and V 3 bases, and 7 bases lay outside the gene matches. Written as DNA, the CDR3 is TGCGCCAGCAGCCAGGACAGGGAGGTTAGCACTGAAGCTTTCTTT. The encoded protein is CASSQDREVSTEAFF.